This T cell receptor (beta chain) derives from a study of blood T cell repertoires in COVID-19. With respect to this clone: The same CDR3 arises from other DNA sequences in this sample as well.

Germline CDR1 is LGHDT and CDR2 is YNNKEL (reference sequence). Deletions cut 4 bases from V and 6 bases from J, with 9 bases between. The CDR3 covers 13 residues. TCRdb's copy holds only in-frame clones and misses some; the assay was immunoSEQ multiplex PCR. The sample holds about 200,000 clones; roughly four fifths are singletons and the top ten take approximately 5.2%. This chain uses TRBV3-1 (or the pseudogene TRBV3-2) with TRBJ2-2; D may be TRBD1 (5 bases). Sequencing was performed on peripheral blood. This receptor was obtained from an older woman with COVID-19, enrolled during active disease. The CDR3 reads CASSPGRAGELFF. The CDR3 bases are TGTGCCAGCAGCCCAGGCAGGGCCGGGGAGCTGTTTTTT.